This T cell receptor (beta chain) was identified during a study of blood T cell repertoires in COVID-19. Across the study: Sources were T cells, B-cell-depleted T cells, or PBMCs; the material itself was cDNA or gDNA.

TCRdb's table, derived via immunoSEQ multiplex PCR, lists solely in-frame clones and lacks some. The data show roughly 230,000 clones, with about four fifths seen just once and under 5% held by the top ten. The CDR3 consists of 15 residues. Trimming pared 0 bases from V and 4 bases from J, leaving 14 bases between. In germline, CDR1 is SGHRS, CDR2 YFSETQ. This receptor was identified in a man in his forties or fifties with acute or convalescent COVID-19. The specimen was peripheral blood. This chain joins TRBV5-1 and TRBJ2-7; possibly TRBD1 for D (5 bases). CDR3 protein: CASSLGPGSNYEQYF. CDR3 DNA: TGCGCCAGCAGCTTGGGGCCAGGGTCAAATTACGAGCAGTACTTC.